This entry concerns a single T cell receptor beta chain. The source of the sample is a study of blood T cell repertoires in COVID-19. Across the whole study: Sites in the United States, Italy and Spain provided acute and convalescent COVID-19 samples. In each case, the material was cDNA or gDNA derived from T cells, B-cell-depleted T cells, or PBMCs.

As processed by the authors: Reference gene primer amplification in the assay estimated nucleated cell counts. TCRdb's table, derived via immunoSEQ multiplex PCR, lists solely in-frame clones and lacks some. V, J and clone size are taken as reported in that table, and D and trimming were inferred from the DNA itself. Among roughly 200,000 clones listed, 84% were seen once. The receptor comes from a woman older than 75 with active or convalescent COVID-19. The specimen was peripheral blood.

CDR3 region: CATARDYNEQFF. In DNA, the CDR3 is TGTGCCACCGCCCGGGACTACAATGAGCAGTTCTTC. J is TRBJ2-1 and V is TRBV10-3, with D possibly being TRBD2 (5 bases). The CDR3 extends over 12 amino acids. CDR1 and CDR2 (germline): ENHRY, SYGVKD. Trimming pared 10 bases from V and 3 bases from J, leaving 10 bases between.